This note documents a single TCR beta chain sequence. Original handling: It was from reference gene primer amplification that nucleated cell counts were estimated. TCRdb keeps only in-frame clones here, not all; method: immunoSEQ multiplex PCR. V, J and clone size derive from that table, while D and trimming were established from the DNA sequence. Found here are 95,000 to 150,000 clones, under 85% of them singletons; the top ten hold over 9.5%. CDR1 and CDR2 (germline): MGHRA, YSYEKL. J lost 13 bases, V lost 0 bases, and 12 bases had no gene match. This CDR3 region has 15 residues. This record belongs to a study of blood T cell repertoires in COVID-19. The overall study: T cells, B-cell-depleted T cells, or PBMCs supplied cDNA or gDNA.

The chain is built from TRBV4-1 and TRBJ2-1, with 7 bases fitting TRBD2. This TCR came from a man aged 55 to 70 with acute or convalescent COVID-19. Input material: peripheral blood. The CDR3 reads CASSQDLPSGLTQFF. The CDR3 nucleotides are TGCGCCAGCAGCCAAGATTTACCTAGCGGACTTACTCAGTTCTTC.